Each of the 2 T cell receptor beta chains below was sequenced from the same sample in a study of T cell responses to AZD1222 COVID-19 vaccine. Sequenced by immunoSEQ multiplex PCR; TCRdb stores in-frame clones only, minus some. The sample gives about 120,000 clones, about 90% of which show up once; 7.5% is in the top ten. The sequencing used peripheral blood, collected on day 0 of AZD1222 vaccination. The receptor set was obtained from an adult in good health.

The rearrangement uses TRBV24-1 and TRBJ2-2; D is ambiguous. Per the germline V gene, CDR1 is KGHDR and CDR2 is SFDVKD. The CDR3 loop spans 15 amino acids. With 3 bases removed from V and 5 bases from J, the gap between germline ends came to 12 bases. CDR3 nucleotides: TGTGCCACCAGTGATCGGACCCATCCGACCGGGGAGCTGTTTTTT. Translating it yields CATSDRTHPTGELFF.

The chain combines TRBV19 with TRBJ2-1; 13 bases line up with TRBD2. Per the germline V gene, CDR1 is LNHDA and CDR2 is SQIVND (reference sequence). The CDR3 is made up of 17 amino acids. The trim removed 2 bases at V and 3 bases at J, leaving 4 bases unmatched. The CDR3 spells CASSISRTSGSYNEQFF. The DNA for the CDR3 is TGTGCCAGTAGTATATCGCGGACTAGCGGGAGCTACAATGAGCAGTTCTTC.